This T cell receptor (beta chain) was identified in a study of blood T cell repertoires in COVID-19. Study-wide background: The United States, Italy and Spain provided the acute and convalescent COVID-19 samples. In each case, the material was cDNA or gDNA derived from T cells, B-cell-depleted T cells, or PBMCs.

The Seattle patients joined while their infection was active and were tracked longitudinally afterward. Data came from immunoSEQ multiplex PCR; TCRdb stores just in-frame clones and leaves some out. Of more than 45,000 clones detected, 87% appear once; the ten largest clones hold 22%. V gave up 3 bases and J gave up 4 bases, with 15 bases separating them. The CDR3 length is 15 residues. In germline, CDR1 is SGHTA, CDR2 FQGNSA. V usage is TRBV7-2 and J usage is TRBJ1-1; tentative D call: TRBD1 (5 bases). The receptor was derived from a woman of 80 years or more with COVID-19, enrolled during active disease. Sequencing input: peripheral blood. CDR3 region: CASSLSHGGGTEAFF. DNA for the CDR3: TGTGCCAGCAGCTTGAGTCACGGGGGAGGCACTGAAGCTTTCTTT. Complete variable domain (other parts from reference TRBV7-2 and TRBJ1-1): GAGVSQSPSNKVTEKGKDVELRCDPISGHTALYWYRQSLGQGLEFLIYFQGNSAPDKSGLPSDRFSAERTGGSVSTLTIQRTQQEDSAVYLCASSLSHGGGTEAFFGQGTRLTVV.